The 5 T cell receptor beta chains given below trace back to one sample, sequenced in a study of a mutant IDH1 vaccine in newly diagnosed glioma. Time point described: week 5, during vaccination. Topical imiquimod was applied with each vaccine dose, which held 300 ug of mutant IDH1 20-mer peptide. These receptors have no identified antigens. Here immunoSEQ multiplex PCR was the method, and the copy in TCRdb shows in-frame clones only, minus some. The sample consists of around 31,000 clones, over 50% of them appearing once. The input for sequencing was PBMCs, taken from a glioma patient whose treatment included an IDH1 peptide vaccine. These receptors all stem from a young woman with glioma.

The chain joins TRBV19 to TRBJ1-1; 7 positions match TRBD1. The CDR3 has 13 residues. V lost 7 bases, J lost 1 base, and 3 bases stayed unmatched. Per the germline V gene, CDR1 is LNHDA and CDR2 is SQIVND (reference sequence). The chain's CDR3 is CASTWTGNTEAFF. CDR3 DNA sequence: TGTGCCAGTACCTGGACAGGGAACACTGAAGCTTTCTTT.

This rearrangement joins TRBV29-1 to TRBJ2-2; 10 bases map to TRBD1. Germline lookup yields CDR1 SQVTM and CDR2 ANQGSEA. The CDR3 loop spans 14 amino acids. V gave up 4 bases and J gave up 6 bases; unmatched junction bases: 5. CDR3 sequence (DNA): TGCAGCGTTGCTGGACAGGGGGGAGCCGGGGAGCTGTTTTTT. It encodes CSVAGQGGAGELFF.

This clone was seen once. The chain is built from TRBV5-1 and TRBJ1-2, with D unclear. This CDR3 is 13 amino acids long. Trimming stripped 0 bases from V and 0 bases from J, with 3 bases between. Germline CDR1 SGHRS, CDR2 YFSETQ. CDR3 amino acids: CASSLGANYGYTF. CDR3 coding DNA: TGCGCCAGCAGCTTGGGTGCTAACTATGGCTACACCTTC. Based on the CDR3 plus reference TRBV5-1 and TRBJ1-2, the full variable domain is KAGVTQTPRYLIKTRGQQVTLSCSPISGHRSVSWYQQTPGQGLQFLFEYFSETQRNKGNFPGRFSGRQFSNSRSEMNVSTLELGDSALYLCASSLGANYGYTFGSGTRLTVV.

The chain recombines TRBV2 with TRBJ1-2, with no clear D. The CDR3 is made up of 14 amino acids. Trimming removed 2 bases from V and 1 base from J, with 8 bases in between. Germline V gene data show CDR1 as SNHLY and CDR2 as FYNNEI. The CDR3 nucleotides are TGTGCCAGCAGTGAAAAGTTGGTTAACTATGGCTACACCTTC. This translates into CASSEKLVNYGYTF.

The J gene is TRBJ2-1, the V gene TRBV7-2; D possibly corresponds to TRBD2 (5 bases). Per germline, CDR1 SGHTA and CDR2 FQGNSA. This CDR3 has 14 residues. V dropped 5 bases and J dropped 8 bases, with 16 bases sitting between them. The CDR3 protein is CASSPTLAVYEQFF. CDR3 nucleotide sequence: TGTGCCAGCAGCCCCACTCTAGCTGTCTATGAGCAGTTCTTC.